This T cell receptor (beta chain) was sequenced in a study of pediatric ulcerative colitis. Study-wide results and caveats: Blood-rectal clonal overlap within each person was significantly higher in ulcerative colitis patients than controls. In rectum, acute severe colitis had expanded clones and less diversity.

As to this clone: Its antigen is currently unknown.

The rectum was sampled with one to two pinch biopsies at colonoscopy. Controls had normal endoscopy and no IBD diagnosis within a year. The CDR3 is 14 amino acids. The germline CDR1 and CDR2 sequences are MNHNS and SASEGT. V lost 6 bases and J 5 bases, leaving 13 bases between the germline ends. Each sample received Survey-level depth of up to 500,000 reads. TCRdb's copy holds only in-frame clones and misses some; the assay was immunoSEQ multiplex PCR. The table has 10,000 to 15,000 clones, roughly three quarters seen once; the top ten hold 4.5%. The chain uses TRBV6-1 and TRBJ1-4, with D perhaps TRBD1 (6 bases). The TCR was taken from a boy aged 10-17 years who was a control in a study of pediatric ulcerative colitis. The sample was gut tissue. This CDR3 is CASSGQSRNEKLFF. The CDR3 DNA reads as TGTGCCAGCAGCGGACAGTCTAGAAATGAAAAACTGTTTTTT.